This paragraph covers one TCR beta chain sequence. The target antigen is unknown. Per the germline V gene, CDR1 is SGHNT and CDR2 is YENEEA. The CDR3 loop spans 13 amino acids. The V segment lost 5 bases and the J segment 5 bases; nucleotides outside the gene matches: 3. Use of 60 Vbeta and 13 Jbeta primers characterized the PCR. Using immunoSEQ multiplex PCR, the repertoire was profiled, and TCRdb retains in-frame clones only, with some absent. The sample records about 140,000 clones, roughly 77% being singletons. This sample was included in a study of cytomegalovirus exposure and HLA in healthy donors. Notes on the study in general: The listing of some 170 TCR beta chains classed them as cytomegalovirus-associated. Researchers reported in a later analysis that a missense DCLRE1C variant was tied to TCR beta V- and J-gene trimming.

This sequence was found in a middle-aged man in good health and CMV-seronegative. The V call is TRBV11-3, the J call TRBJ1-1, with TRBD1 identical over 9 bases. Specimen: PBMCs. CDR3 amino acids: CASSRQGGTEAFF. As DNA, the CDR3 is TGTGCCAGCAGCCGACAGGGGGGGACTGAAGCTTTCTTT.